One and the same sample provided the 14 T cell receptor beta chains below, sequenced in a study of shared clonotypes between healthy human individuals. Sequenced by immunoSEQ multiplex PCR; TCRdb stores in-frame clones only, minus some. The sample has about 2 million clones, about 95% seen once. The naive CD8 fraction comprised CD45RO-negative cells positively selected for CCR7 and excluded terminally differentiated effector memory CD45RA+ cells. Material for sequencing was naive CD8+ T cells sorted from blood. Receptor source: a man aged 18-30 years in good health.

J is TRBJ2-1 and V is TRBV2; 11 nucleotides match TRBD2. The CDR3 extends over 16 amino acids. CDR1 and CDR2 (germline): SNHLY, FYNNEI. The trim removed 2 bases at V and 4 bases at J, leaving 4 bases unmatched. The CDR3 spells CASSESSGGHYNEQFF. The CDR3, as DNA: TGTGCCAGCAGTGAATCTAGCGGGGGGCATTACAATGAGCAGTTCTTC.

The DNA for the CDR3 is TGTGCCAGCAGTCTTGGCCCGAGTCACTACAATGAGCAGTTCTTC. As protein: CASSLGPSHYNEQFF. The rearrangement joins TRBV27 to TRBJ2-1; D is unclear. V was shortened by 5 bases and J by 3 bases, with 14 bases between the two germline ends. CDR1 is MNHEY, CDR2 SMNVEV, per germline (reference sequence). The CDR3 is 15 amino acids.

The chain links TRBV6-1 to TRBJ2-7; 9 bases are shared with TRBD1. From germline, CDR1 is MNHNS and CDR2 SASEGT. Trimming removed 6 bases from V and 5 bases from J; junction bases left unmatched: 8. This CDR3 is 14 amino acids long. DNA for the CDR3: TGTGCCAGCAGGGAGGGACAGGGCTACCACGAGCAGTACTTC. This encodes CASREGQGYHEQYF.

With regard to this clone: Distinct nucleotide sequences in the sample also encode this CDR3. The CDR3 DNA reads TGCGCCAGCAGCCAGACAGGACTGGGTGAAAAACTGTTTTTT. Its protein product is CASSQTGLGEKLFF. The chain couples TRBV4-1 to TRBJ1-4; D is perhaps TRBD1 (6 bases). The germline V gene has CDR1 MGHRA and CDR2 YSYEKL. V was cut by 3 bases and J by 7 bases, with 12 bases left in between. The CDR3 is 14 residues long.

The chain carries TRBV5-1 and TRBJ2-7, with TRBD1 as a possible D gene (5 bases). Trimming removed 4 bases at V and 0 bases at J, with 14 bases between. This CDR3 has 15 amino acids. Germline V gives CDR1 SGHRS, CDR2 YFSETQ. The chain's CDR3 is CASSGATASSYEQYF. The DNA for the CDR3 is TGCGCCAGCAGCGGGGCGACAGCGTCCTCCTACGAGCAGTACTTC.

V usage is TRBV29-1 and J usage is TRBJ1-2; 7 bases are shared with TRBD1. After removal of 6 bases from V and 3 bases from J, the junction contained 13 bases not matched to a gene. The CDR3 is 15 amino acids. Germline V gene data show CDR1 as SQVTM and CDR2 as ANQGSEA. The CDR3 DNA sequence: TGCAGCGTGGTGATAAGTGGCAGGGGGGACTATGGCTACACCTTC. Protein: CSVVISGRGDYGYTF.

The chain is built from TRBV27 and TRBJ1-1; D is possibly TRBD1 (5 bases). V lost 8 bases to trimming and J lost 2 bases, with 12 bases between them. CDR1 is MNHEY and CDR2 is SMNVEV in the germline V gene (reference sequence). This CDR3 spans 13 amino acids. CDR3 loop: CASGQGSNTEAFF. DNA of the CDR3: TGTGCCAGCGGCCAGGGTAGCAACACTGAAGCTTTCTTT.

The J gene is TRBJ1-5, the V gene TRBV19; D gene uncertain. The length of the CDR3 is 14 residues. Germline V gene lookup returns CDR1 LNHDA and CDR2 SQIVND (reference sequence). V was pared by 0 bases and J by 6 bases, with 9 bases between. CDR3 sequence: CASSIDSGVQPQHF. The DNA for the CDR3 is TGTGCCAGTAGTATAGACTCCGGGGTTCAGCCCCAGCATTTT.

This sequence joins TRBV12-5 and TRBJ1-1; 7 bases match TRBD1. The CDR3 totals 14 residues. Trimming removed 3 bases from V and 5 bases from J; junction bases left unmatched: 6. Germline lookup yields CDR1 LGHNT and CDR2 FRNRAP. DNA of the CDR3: TGTGCTAGTGGTTTTGACAGGGTGGTAACTGAAGCTTTCTTT. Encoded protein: CASGFDRVVTEAFF.

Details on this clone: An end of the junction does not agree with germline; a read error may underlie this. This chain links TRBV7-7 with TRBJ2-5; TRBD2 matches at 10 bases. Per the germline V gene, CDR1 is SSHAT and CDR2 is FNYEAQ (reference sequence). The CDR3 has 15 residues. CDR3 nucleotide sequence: TGTGCTAGCAGCACCAGCGGGGGGGCCCAAGAGACCCAGTACTTC. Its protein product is CASSTSGGAQETQYF. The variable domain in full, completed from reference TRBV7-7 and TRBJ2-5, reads GAGVSQSPRYKVTKRGQDVTLRCDPISSHATLYWYQQALGQGPEFLTYFNYEAQPDKSGLPSDRFSAERPEGSISTLTIQRTEQRDSAMYRCASSTSGGAQETQYFGPGTRLLVL.

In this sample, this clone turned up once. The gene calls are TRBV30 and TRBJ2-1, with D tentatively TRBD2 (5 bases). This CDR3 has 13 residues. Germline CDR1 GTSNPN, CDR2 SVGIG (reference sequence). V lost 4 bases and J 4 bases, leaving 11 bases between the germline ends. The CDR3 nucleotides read TGTGCCTGGATGGTGGGAGCTTACAATGAGCAGTTCTTC. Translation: CAWMVGAYNEQFF.

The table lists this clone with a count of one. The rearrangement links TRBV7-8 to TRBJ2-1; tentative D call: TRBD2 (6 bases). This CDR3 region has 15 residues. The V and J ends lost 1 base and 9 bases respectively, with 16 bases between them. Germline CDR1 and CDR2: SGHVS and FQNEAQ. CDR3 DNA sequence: TGTGCCAGCAGCTTAGTAACCGGGAGTCGGACTGAGCAGTTCTTC. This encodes CASSLVTGSRTEQFF.

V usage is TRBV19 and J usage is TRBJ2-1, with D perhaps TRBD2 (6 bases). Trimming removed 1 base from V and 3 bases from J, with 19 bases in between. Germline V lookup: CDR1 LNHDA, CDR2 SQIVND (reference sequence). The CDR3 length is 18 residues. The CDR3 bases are TGTGCCAGTAGTATAGTCCCCCCGGGAGCGGAGGGCTACAATGAGCAGTTCTTC. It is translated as CASSIVPPGAEGYNEQFF.

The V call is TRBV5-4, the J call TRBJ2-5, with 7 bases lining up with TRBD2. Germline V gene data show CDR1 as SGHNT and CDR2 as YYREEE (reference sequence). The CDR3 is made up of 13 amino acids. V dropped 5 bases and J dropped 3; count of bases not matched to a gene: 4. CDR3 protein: CASSWGGKETQYF. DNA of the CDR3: TGTGCCAGCAGTTGGGGGGGGAAAGAGACCCAGTACTTC.